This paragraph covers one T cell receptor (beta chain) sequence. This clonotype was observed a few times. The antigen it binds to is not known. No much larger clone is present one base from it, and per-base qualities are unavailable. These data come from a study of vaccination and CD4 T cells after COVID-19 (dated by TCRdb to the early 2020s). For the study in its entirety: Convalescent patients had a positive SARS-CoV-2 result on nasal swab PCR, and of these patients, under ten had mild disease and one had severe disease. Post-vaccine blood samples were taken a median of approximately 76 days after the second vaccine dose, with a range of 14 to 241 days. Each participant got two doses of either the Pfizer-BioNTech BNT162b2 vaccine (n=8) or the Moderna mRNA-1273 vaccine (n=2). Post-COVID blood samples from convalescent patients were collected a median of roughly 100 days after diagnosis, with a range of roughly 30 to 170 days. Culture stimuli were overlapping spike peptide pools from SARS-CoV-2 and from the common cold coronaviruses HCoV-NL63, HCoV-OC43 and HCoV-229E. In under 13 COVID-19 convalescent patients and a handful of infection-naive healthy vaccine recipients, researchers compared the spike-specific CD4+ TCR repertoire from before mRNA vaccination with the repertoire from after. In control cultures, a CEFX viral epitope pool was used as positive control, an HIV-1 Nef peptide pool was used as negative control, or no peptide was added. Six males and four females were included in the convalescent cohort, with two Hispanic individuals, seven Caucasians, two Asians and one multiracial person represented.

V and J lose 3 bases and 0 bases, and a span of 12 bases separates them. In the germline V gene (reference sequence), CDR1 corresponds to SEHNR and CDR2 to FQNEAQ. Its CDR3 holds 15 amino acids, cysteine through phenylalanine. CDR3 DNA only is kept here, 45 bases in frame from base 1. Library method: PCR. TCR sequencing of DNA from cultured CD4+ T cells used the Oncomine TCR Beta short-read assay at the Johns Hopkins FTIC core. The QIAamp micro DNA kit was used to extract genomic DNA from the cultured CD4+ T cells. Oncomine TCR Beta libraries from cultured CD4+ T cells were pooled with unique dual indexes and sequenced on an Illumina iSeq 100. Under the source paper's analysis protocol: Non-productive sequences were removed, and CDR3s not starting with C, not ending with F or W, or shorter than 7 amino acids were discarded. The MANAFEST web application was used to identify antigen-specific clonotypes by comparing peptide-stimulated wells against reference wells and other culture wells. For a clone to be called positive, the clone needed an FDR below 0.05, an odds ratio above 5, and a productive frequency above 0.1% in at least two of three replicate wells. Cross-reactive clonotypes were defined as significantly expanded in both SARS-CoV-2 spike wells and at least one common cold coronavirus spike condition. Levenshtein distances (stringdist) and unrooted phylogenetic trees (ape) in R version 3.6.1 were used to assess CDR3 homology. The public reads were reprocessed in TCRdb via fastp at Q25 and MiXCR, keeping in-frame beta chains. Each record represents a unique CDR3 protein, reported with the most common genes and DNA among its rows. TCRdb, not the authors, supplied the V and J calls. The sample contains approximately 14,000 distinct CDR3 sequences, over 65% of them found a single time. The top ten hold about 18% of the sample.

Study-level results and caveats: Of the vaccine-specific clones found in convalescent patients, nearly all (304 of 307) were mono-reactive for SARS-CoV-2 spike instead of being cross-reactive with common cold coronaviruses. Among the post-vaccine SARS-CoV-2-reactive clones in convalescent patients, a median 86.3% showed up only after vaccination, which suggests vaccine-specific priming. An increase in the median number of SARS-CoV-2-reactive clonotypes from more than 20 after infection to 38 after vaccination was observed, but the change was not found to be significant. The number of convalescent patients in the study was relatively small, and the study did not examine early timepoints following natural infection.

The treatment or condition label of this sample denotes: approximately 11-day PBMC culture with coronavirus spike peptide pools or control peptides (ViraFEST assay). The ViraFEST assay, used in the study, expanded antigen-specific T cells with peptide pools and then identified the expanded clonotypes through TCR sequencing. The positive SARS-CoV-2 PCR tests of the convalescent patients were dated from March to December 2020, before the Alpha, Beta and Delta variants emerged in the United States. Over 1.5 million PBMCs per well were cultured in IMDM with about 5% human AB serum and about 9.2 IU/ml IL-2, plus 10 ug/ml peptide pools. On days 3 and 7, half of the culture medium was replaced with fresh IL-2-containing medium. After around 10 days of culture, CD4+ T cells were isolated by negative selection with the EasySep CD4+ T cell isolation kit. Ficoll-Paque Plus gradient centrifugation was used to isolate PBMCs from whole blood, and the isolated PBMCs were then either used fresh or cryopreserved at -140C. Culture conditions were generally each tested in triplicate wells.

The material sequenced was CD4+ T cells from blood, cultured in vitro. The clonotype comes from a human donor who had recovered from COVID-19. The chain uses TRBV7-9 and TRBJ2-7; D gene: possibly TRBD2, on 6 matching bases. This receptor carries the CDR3 CASSLASVVSYEQYF. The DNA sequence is TGTGCCAGCAGCTTGGCTAGCGTGGTCTCCTACGAGCAGTACTTC.